These T cell receptor beta chains were read from a single sample in a study of cytomegalovirus exposure and HLA in healthy donors. Clones were sequenced by immunoSEQ multiplex PCR, and TCRdb holds only the in-frame ones, with some missing. Here the sample spans about 140,000 clones, 70% to 80% being singletons. What was sequenced was PBMCs. All receptors come from a female donor in good health and CMV-seronegative. Each CDR3 is given with its conserved first and last residue. D genes are given only for firm matches. Clone size is given for some rows only: seen once, a few or many times, or a class if the clone is expanded.

V gene	J gene	clone size	D gene	CDR3 protein	CDR3 DNA
TRBV5-1	TRBJ2-2	once	.	CASSFGLSSGELFF	TGCGCCAGCAGCTTCGGACTTAGTTCCGGGGAGCTGTTTTTT
TRBV7-2	TRBJ2-3	.	TRBD2	CASTLSGRYTDTQYF	TGTGCCAGCACCCTTAGCGGGAGATACACAGATACGCAGTATTTT
TRBV6-4	TRBJ1-2	.	TRBD1	CACGTGDYGYTF	TGTGCCTGCGGGACAGGGGACTATGGCTACACCTTC
TRBV5-1	TRBJ1-1	few	.	CASRTGNTEAFF	TGCGCCAGCAGAACAGGGAACACTGAAGCTTTCTTT
TRBV27	TRBJ2-7	.	TRBD2	CASSPGTSFYEQYF	TGTGCCAGCAGTCCCGGGACTAGTTTTTACGAGCAGTACTTC
TRBV5-6	TRBJ2-7	.	TRBD2	CASSPGLAGARQYF	TGTGCCAGCAGCCCCGGACTAGCGGGAGCTAGGCAGTACTTC
TRBV7-6	TRBJ2-7	.	.	CASSLTAPGEQYF	TGTGCCAGCAGCTTAACCGCCCCGGGGGAGCAGTACTTC
TRBV11-2	TRBJ1-6	.	.	CASSLWTADNSPLHF	TGTGCCAGCAGCCTATGGACTGCTGATAATTCACCCCTCCACTTT
TRBV25-1	TRBJ1-2	once	.	CASSDKVRRANYGYTF	TGTGCCAGCAGTGACAAGGTCCGCAGGGCTAACTATGGCTACACCTTC
TRBV28	TRBJ1-2	.	TRBD1	CASSLGQFYGYTF	TGTGCCAGCAGCCTGGGACAGTTCTATGGCTACACCTTC
TRBV2	TRBJ2-1	.	TRBD2	CASNLATSGGYNEQFF	TGTGCCAGCAACCTAGCCACTAGCGGGGGATACAATGAGCAGTTCTTC
TRBV5-1	TRBJ2-5	.	.	CASQGFGTVAMQYF	TGCGCCAGCCAGGGATTCGGGACTGTCGCGATGCAGTACTTC
TRBV5-4	TRBJ2-5	.	.	CASSLADREGGETQYF	TGTGCCAGCAGCCTTGCGGACAGGGAGGGAGGGGAGACCCAGTACTTC
TRBV18	TRBJ1-5	.	.	CASSTHELQPQHF	TGTGCCAGCTCAACCCATGAACTACAGCCCCAGCATTTT
TRBV13	TRBJ2-4	.	TRBD1	CANSLKQGIDIQYF	TGTGCCAACAGCTTAAAACAGGGGATCGACATTCAGTACTTC
TRBV28	TRBJ1-2	.	.	CATSPGRYGYTF	TGTGCCACTAGCCCCGGACGCTATGGCTACACCTTC
TRBV4-1	TRBJ2-3	.	.	CASSHPGLSDTQYF	TGCGCCAGCAGCCATCCCGGACTGTCAGATACGCAGTATTTT
TRBV5-1	TRBJ1-5	.	TRBD1	CASSSGQGSGQPQHF	TGCGCCAGCAGCTCCGGACAGGGTTCGGGGCAGCCCCAGCATTTT
TRBV28	TRBJ2-1	.	TRBD1	CASRLQGALLNEQFF	TGTGCCAGCAGATTACAGGGGGCGCTTCTAAATGAGCAGTTCTTC
TRBV2	TRBJ2-3	.	TRBD2	CASEGLGTDTQYF	TGTGCCAGCGAGGGACTAGGTACAGATACGCAGTATTTT
TRBV7-2	TRBJ1-2	.	.	CASSLDRGGGYGYTF	TGTGCCAGCAGCTTAGACAGAGGCGGGGGCTATGGCTACACCTTC
TRBV5-1	TRBJ2-5	.	.	CASREEGISYETQYF	TGCGCCAGCAGGGAGGAGGGCATTTCTTATGAGACCCAGTACTTC
TRBV4-3	TRBJ2-7	.	TRBD2	CASSLIRTSGGSSYEQYF	TGCGCCAGCAGTCTCATCCGGACTAGCGGGGGGAGCTCCTACGAGCAGTACTTC
TRBV7-2	TRBJ1-2	.	.	CASSYNPPRSYGYTF	TGTGCCAGCAGCTACAACCCGCCCCGAAGCTATGGCTACACCTTC
TRBV7-2	TRBJ2-5	.	.	CASSLVQQETQYF	TGTGCCAGCAGCTTAGTTCAGCAAGAGACCCAGTACTTC
TRBV2	TRBJ2-3	few	TRBD1	CATTRDSADTQYF	TGTGCCACCACGAGGGACAGCGCAGATACGCAGTATTTT
TRBV4-1	TRBJ1-2	.	.	CASSLGGGGYGYTF	TGCGCCAGCAGTCTTGGGGGGGGAGGCTATGGCTACACCTTC
TRBV5-4	TRBJ2-2	.	.	CASTPTGSGELFF	TGTGCCAGCACCCCCACAGGATCCGGGGAGCTGTTTTTT
TRBV5-6	TRBJ1-3	.	.	CASSSIGDFYSGNTIYF	TGTGCCAGCAGCTCTATTGGAGACTTCTACTCTGGAAACACCATATATTTT
TRBV11-2	TRBJ2-7	.	.	CASSLRRHYEQYF	TGTGCCAGCAGCTTGAGGAGGCACTACGAGCAGTACTTC
TRBV7-2	TRBJ2-5	.	.	CASSLDLEETQYF	TGTGCCAGCAGCTTAGACCTCGAGGAGACCCAGTACTTC
TRBV18	TRBJ1-6	.	.	CASSPRRGDSPLHF	TGTGCCAGCTCCCCCCGCAGGGGTGATTCACCCCTCCACTTT
TRBV7-2	TRBJ2-7	.	TRBD2	CASSSSGGAGSYEQYF	TGTGCCAGCAGCTCCAGCGGGGGGGCGGGCTCCTACGAGCAGTACTTC
TRBV2	TRBJ1-2	once	.	CASSRQLANYGYTF	TGTGCCAGCAGTCGGCAGCTAGCTAACTATGGCTACACCTTC
TRBV7-8	TRBJ2-7	once	TRBD2	CASTSSGTAGEQYF	TGTGCCAGCACTTCGAGCGGGACCGCTGGTGAGCAGTACTTC
TRBV2	TRBJ1-5	once	.	CASSEIQGSNQPQHF	TGTGCCAGCAGTGAAATTCAGGGGAGCAATCAGCCCCAGCATTTT
TRBV30	TRBJ1-3	.	TRBD1	CAGTTGNSGNTIYF	TGTGCCGGAACGACAGGGAACTCTGGAAACACCATATATTTT
TRBV10-1	TRBJ2-1	.	TRBD2	CASSPRTSGRNEQFF	TGCGCCAGCAGTCCTCGGACTAGCGGGAGGAATGAGCAGTTCTTC
TRBV6-5	TRBJ2-7	.	TRBD1	CASSSVVDRGGEQYF	TGTGCCAGCAGTTCTGTGGTGGACAGGGGAGGAGAGCAGTACTTC
TRBV4-1	TRBJ1-3	.	TRBD1	CASSTGGRGNTIYF	TGCGCTTCCTCAACAGGGGGAAGAGGAAACACCATATATTTT
TRBV5-5	TRBJ1-5	.	TRBD1	CASSWTGDSNQPQHF	TGTGCCAGCAGCTGGACAGGGGATAGCAATCAGCCCCAGCATTTT